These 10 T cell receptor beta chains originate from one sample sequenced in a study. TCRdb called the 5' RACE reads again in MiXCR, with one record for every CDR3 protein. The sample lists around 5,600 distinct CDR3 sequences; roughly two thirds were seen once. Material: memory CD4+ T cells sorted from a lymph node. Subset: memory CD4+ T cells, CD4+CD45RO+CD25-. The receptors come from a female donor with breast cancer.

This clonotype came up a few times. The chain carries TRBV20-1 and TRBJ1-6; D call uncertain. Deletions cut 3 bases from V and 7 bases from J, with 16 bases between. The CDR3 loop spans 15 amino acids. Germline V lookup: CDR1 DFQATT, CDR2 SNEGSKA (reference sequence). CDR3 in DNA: TGCAGTGCTAGCGGACTTATGGACCAGAATTCACCCCTCCACTTT. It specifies CSASGLMDQNSPLHF.

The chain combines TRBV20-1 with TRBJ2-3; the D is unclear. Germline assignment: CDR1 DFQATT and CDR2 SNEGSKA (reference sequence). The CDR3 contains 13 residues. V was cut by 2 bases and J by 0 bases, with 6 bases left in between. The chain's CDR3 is CSARTPSTDTQYF. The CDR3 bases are TGCAGTGCTAGAACGCCTAGCACAGATACGCAGTATTTT.

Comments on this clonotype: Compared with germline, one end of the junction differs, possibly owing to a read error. Here the CDR3 DNA reads TGTGTCAGCAGCCCAACGGGGGGGCGAAACGAGCAGTACTTC. Translated: CVSSPTGGRNEQYF. This chain connects TRBV3-1 to TRBJ2-7; the match to TRBD2 covers 8 bases. This CDR3 is built from 14 residues. Germline lookup yields CDR1 LGHDT and CDR2 YNNKEL (reference sequence).

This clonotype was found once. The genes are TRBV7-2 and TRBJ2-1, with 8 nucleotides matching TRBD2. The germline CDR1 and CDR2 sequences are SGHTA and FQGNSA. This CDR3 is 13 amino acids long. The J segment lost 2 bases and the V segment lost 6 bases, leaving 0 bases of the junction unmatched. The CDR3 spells CASRAGAYNEQFF. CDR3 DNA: TGTGCCAGCAGAGCGGGAGCCTACAATGAGCAGTTCTTC. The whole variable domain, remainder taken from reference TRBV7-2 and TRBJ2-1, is GAGVSQSPSNKVTEKGKDVELRCDPISGHTALYWYRQSLGQGLEFLIYFQGNSAPDKSGLPSDRFSAERTGGSVSTLTIQRTQQEDSAVYLCASRAGAYNEQFFGPGTRLTVL.

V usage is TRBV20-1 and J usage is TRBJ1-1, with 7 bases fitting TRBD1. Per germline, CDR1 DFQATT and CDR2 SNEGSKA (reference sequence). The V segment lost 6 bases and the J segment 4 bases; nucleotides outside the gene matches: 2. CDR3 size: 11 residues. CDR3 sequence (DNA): TGCAGTGCCAGGGGGTCCACTGAAGCTTTCTTT. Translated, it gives CSARGSTEAFF.

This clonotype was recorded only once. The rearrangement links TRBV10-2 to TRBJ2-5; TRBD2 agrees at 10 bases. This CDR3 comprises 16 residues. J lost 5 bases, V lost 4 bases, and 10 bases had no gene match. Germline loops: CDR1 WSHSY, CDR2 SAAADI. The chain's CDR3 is CASSATLAGVSETQYF. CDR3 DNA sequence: TGCGCCAGCAGTGCGACCCTAGCGGGAGTTTCGGAGACCCAGTACTTC.

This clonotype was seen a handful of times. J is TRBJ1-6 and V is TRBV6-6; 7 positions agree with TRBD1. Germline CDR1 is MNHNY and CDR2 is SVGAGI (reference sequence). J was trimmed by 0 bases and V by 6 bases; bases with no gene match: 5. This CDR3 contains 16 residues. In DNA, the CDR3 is TGTGCCAGCAGGACAGGGAACCGCTCCTATAATTCACCCCTCCACTTT. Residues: CASRTGNRSYNSPLHF.

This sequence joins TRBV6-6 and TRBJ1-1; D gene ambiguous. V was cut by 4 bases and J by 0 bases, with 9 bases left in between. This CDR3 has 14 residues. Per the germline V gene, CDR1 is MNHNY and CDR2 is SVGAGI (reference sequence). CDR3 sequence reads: CASSSRLLNTEAFF. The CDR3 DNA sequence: TGTGCCAGCAGTTCTCGACTGCTGAACACTGAAGCTTTCTTT.

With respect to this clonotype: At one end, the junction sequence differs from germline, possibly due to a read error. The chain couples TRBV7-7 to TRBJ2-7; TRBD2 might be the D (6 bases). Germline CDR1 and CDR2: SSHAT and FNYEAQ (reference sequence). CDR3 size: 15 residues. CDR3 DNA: TGTGCTAGCAGCGCCGGGACGGGGGTCTCCTACGAGCAGTACTTC. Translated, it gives CASSAGTGVSYEQYF.

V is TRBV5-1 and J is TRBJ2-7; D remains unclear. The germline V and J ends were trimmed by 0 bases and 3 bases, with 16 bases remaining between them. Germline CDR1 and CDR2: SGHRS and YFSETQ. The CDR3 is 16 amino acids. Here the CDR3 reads CASSLVVGKNGYEQYF. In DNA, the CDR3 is TGCGCCAGCAGCTTGGTAGTGGGTAAGAACGGCTACGAGCAGTACTTC.